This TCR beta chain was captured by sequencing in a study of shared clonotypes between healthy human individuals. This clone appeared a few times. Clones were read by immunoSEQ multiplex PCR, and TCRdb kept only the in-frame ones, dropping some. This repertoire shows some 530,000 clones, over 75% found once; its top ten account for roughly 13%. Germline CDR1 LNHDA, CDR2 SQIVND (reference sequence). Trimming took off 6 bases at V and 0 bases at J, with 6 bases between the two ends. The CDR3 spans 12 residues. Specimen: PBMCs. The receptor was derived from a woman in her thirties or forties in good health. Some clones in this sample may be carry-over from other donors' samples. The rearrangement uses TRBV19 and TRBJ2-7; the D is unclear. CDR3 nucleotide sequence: TGTGCCAGTAGCCAGAGCTCCTACGAGCAGTACTTC. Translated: CASSQSSYEQYF. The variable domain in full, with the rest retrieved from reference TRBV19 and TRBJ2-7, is DGGITQSPKYLFRKEGQNVTLSCEQNLNHDAMYWYRQDPGQGLRLIYYSQIVNDFQKGDIAEGYSVSREKKESFPLTVTSAQKNPTAFYLCASSQSSYEQYFGPGTRLTVT.